This T cell receptor (beta chain) was sequenced during a study of cytomegalovirus exposure and HLA in healthy donors. Study-level background: Among the 300 to 400 donors who were genotyped, approximately 76% fell in the genetic ancestry cluster that is associated with self-reported Caucasian donors. Study-wide findings and caveats: The records held CMV serostatus as the only immune exposure information.

PCR primers comprised 60 Vbeta and 13 Jbeta primers. Assay: immunoSEQ multiplex PCR; the TCRdb copy retains only in-frame clones and omits some. The repertoire holds some 160,000 clones, with around 80% as singletons. Germline CDR1 LNHNV, CDR2 YYDKDF (reference sequence). The CDR3 consists of 15 residues. V gave up 3 bases and J gave up 7 bases, with 16 bases separating them. Concerning this clone itself: Its specificity is unknown.

The sequence was collected from a man aged 35 to 55 in good health and CMV-seronegative. V is TRBV15 and J is TRBJ2-1, with a tentative D call TRBD2 (6 bases). The specimen sequenced was PBMCs. CDR3 residues: CATSSGHLGGNEQFF. CDR3 coding DNA: TGTGCCACCAGCAGCGGACACTTAGGAGGGAATGAGCAGTTCTTC.